What follows are 32 T cell receptor beta chains derived from one specimen sequenced in a study of CD8 T cells in Susac syndrome. The authors reverse transcribed roughly 0.5 to 1 ug RNA with random hexamers. TCRdb called the immunoSEQ multiplex PCR reads again in MiXCR, with one record for every CDR3 protein. The table has some 130,000 distinct CDR3 sequences, approximately 95% seen once. Sequencing was done on a sample of CD8+ T cells from PBMCs. The origin of the receptors is a human donor with Susac syndrome.

This clonotype was counted a few times. This sequence joins TRBV24-1 and TRBJ2-2, with 7 positions matching TRBD1. The V and J ends lost 2 bases and 1 base, in that order; junction bases with no gene match: 3. The CDR3 runs 16 residues. Germline V gives CDR1 KGHDR, CDR2 SFDVKD. The CDR3 DNA reads as TGTGCCACCAGTGATTCGGACAGGATGAACACCGGGGAGCTGTTTTTT. Its protein is CATSDSDRMNTGELFF.

The chain combines TRBV9 with TRBJ2-1, with no clear D. CDR3 length: 13 residues. V was shortened by 4 bases and J by 9 bases, with 14 bases between the two germline ends. Germline lookup yields CDR1 SGDLS and CDR2 YYNGEE. The CDR3 is CASSPYPGGEQFF. The CDR3 DNA follows: TGTGCCAGCAGCCCATACCCGGGTGGTGAGCAGTTCTTC.

The rearrangement uses TRBV6-1 and TRBJ1-2; D gene unclear. Germline CDR1 is MNHNS and CDR2 is SASEGT. This CDR3 is 15 amino acids long. Trimming took 3 bases from V and 4 from J, leaving 15 bases between them. The CDR3 protein is CASSDGPLTVYGYTF. The DNA of the CDR3 is TGTGCCAGCAGTGACGGCCCCCTAACAGTCTATGGCTACACCTTC.

The rearrangement links TRBV9 to TRBJ1-2; tentative D call: TRBD1 (5 bases). The germline V gene has CDR1 SGDLS and CDR2 YYNGEE. Trimming took off 0 bases at V and 7 bases at J, with 22 bases between the two ends. The CDR3 is 17 residues long. CDR3 amino acids: CASSVDQGPPMQTGYTF. CDR3 coding DNA: TGTGCCAGCAGCGTAGATCAGGGACCTCCGATGCAGACTGGCTACACCTTC.

The V call is TRBV10-2, the J call TRBJ2-1; 10 bases fit TRBD2. The V segment lost 0 bases and the J segment 8 bases; nucleotides outside the gene matches: 7. Germline CDR1 is WSHSY and CDR2 is SAAADI. The CDR3 is 16 amino acids. The CDR3 DNA is TGCGCCAGCAGTGAGTCAGTAGCGGGAGGCGGAGATGAGCAGTTCTTC. This gives the protein CASSESVAGGGDEQFF.

V and J are TRBV5-1 and TRBJ2-7, with 11 bases aligning to TRBD2. The V gene end was trimmed by 0 bases and the J gene end by 2 bases; junction bases not matched to a gene: 4. Per germline, CDR1 SGHRS and CDR2 YFSETQ. The CDR3 consists of 16 residues. The CDR3 reads CASSLDLTSGTYEQYF. DNA for the CDR3: TGCGCCAGCAGCTTGGACCTGACTAGCGGGACCTACGAGCAGTACTTC.

The CDR3 sequence: CASSGATSGSSYNEQFF. The DNA of the CDR3 is TGTGCCAGCAGTGGGGCGACTAGCGGGAGTTCGTACAATGAGCAGTTCTTC. This chain joins TRBV2 and TRBJ2-1; 12 bases agree with TRBD2. This CDR3 contains 17 residues. Germline CDR1 is SNHLY and CDR2 is FYNNEI. Trimming cost V 4 bases and J 4 bases; bases outside gene matches: 8.

The chain has TRBV6-1 and TRBJ2-3, with 7 positions matching TRBD2. The ends lost 4 bases at V and 1 base at J; junction bases unmatched: 5. Per the germline V gene, CDR1 is MNHNS and CDR2 is SASEGT. CDR3 size: 15 residues. DNA of the CDR3: TGTGCCAGCAGTGGGACTAGTTTTGGCACAGATACGCAGTATTTT. Its translation is CASSGTSFGTDTQYF.

The gene calls are TRBV5-6 and TRBJ2-3; 9 bases map to TRBD1. From germline, CDR1 is SGHDT and CDR2 YYEEEE. The CDR3 extends over 15 amino acids. The J segment lost 5 bases and the V segment lost 5 bases, leaving 9 bases of the junction unmatched. The CDR3: CASSYRGHHQDTQYF. CDR3 in DNA: TGTGCCAGCAGTTACAGGGGGCACCATCAAGATACGCAGTATTTT.

The V gene is TRBV14, the J gene TRBJ2-3, with D unclear. CDR1 is SGHDN and CDR2 is FVKESK in the germline V gene. The V end lost 3 bases, the J end lost 3 bases, and 19 bases lay between the germline ends. CDR3 length: 17 amino acids. The CDR3 nucleotides read TGTGCCAGCAGCCACGCACAGAGCATTCTTGGTACAGATACGCAGTATTTT. It is translated as CASSHAQSILGTDTQYF.

The genes are TRBV7-3 and TRBJ1-3, with 7 bases identical to TRBD1. CDR1 is SGHTA, CDR2 FQGTGA, per germline. V was clipped by 5 bases and J by 2 bases; unmatched bases: 3. The CDR3 is 14 residues long. In DNA, the CDR3 is TGTGCCAGCAGCCCTGGGACAGCTGGAAACACCATATATTTT. Amino acid sequence: CASSPGTAGNTIYF.

V and J are TRBV14 and TRBJ2-1; D perhaps matches TRBD2 (5 bases). Germline V gene data show CDR1 as SGHDN and CDR2 as FVKESK. V was shortened by 3 bases and J by 5 bases, with 14 bases between the two germline ends. CDR3 size: 15 residues. The CDR3 protein is CASSHFLAGDNEQFF. The CDR3 DNA follows: TGTGCCAGCAGCCACTTTCTGGCCGGGGACAATGAGCAGTTCTTC. Drawing the rest from reference TRBV14 and TRBJ2-1, the complete variable domain is EAGVTQFPSHSVIEKGQTVTLRCDPISGHDNLYWYRRVMGKEIKFLLHFVKESKQDESGMPNNRFLAERTGGTYSTLKVQPAELEDSGVYFCASSHFLAGDNEQFFGPGTRLTVL.

The rearrangement links TRBV7-9 to TRBJ1-1; unclear D gene. The V end was cut by 10 bases, the J end by 4 bases, with 13 bases between. The CDR3 is 12 residues long. Germline CDR1 is SEHNR and CDR2 is FQNEAQ (reference sequence). The CDR3 DNA sequence: TGTGCCATGACGGGTGGAAGCACTGAAGCTTTCTTT. Protein sequence: CAMTGGSTEAFF.

The V call is TRBV10-2, the J call TRBJ1-2, with TRBD1 identical over 7 bases. From germline, CDR1 is WSHSY and CDR2 SAAADI. V lost 0 bases, J lost 12 bases, and 7 bases stayed unmatched. The CDR3 has 13 residues. CDR3 protein: CASSESRDSLDTF. The CDR3 nucleotides read TGCGCCAGCAGTGAGTCGAGGGACAGTCTGGACACCTTC.

The chain has TRBV15 and TRBJ2-3; 9 positions agree with TRBD2. The CDR3 spans 13 residues. Germline V gene sequence: CDR1 LNHNV, CDR2 YYDKDF (reference sequence). J was trimmed by 6 bases and V by 8 bases; bases with no gene match: 6. CDR3 DNA: TGTGCCACCGCTAGCGGGGAGACGGATACGCAGTATTTT. Protein sequence: CATASGETDTQYF.

The chain has TRBV11-2 and TRBJ2-2, with D unclear. The germline V gene encodes CDR1 SGHAT and CDR2 FQNNGV. V lost 8 bases, J lost 6 bases, and 10 bases lay in between. This CDR3 spans 12 amino acids. The CDR3 region has the DNA TGTGCCAGCGCTGGAGCTCCCGGGGAGCTGTTTTTT. Encoded protein: CASAGAPGELFF.

The rearrangement links TRBV12-3 or TRBV12-4 to TRBJ1-5; maybe TRBD1 (5 bases). V was shortened by 2 bases and J by 6 bases, with 11 bases between the two germline ends. CDR3 length: 14 amino acids. The CDR3 sequence: CASSLSPGPQPQHF. CDR3 in DNA: TGTGCCAGCAGTTTAAGTCCGGGGCCTCAGCCCCAGCATTTT.

The V call is TRBV9, the J call TRBJ1-2; 11 bases are shared with TRBD1. The CDR3 extends over 15 amino acids. CDR1 is SGDLS and CDR2 is YYNGEE in the germline V gene. Trimming at V came to 0 bases and at J to 6 bases, leaving 4 bases not matched to a gene. CDR3 amino acids: CASSVVRTGGDGYTF. The CDR3 nucleotides are TGTGCCAGCAGCGTAGTCAGGACAGGGGGCGATGGCTACACCTTC. The variable domain in full, with the rest retrieved from reference TRBV9 and TRBJ1-2, is DSGVTQTPKHLITATGQRVTLRCSPRSGDLSVYWYQQSLDQGLQFLIQYYNGEERAKGNILERFSAQQFPDLHSELNLSSLELGDSALYFCASSVVRTGGDGYTFGSGTRLTVV.

The CDR3 region is CASIGQGAGYNEQFF. The CDR3 nucleotides read TGTGCCAGCATCGGACAGGGGGCTGGCTACAATGAGCAGTTCTTC. The chain uses TRBV28 and TRBJ2-1, with 11 bases fitting TRBD1. The V segment lost 7 bases and the J segment 3 bases; nucleotides outside the gene matches: 5. Germline loops: CDR1 MDHEN, CDR2 SYDVKM. This CDR3 is built from 15 residues.

The gene calls are TRBV6-5 and TRBJ2-1, with D perhaps TRBD2 (6 bases). V was cut by 1 base and J by 9 bases, with 16 bases left in between. In germline, CDR1 is MNHEY, CDR2 SVGAGI. The CDR3 has 15 amino acids. Written as DNA, the CDR3 is TGTGCCAGCAGTTACTTGCAGGGAGGAATAAGTGAGCAGTTCTTC. Amino acid sequence: CASSYLQGGISEQFF.

The genes are TRBV7-3 and TRBJ2-1; D is unresolved. CDR3 length: 15 residues. The V gene's germline CDR1 is SGHTA and CDR2 FQGTGA. V was pared by 1 base and J by 6 bases, with 13 bases between. The CDR3: CASSLSPQVANEQFF. CDR3 nucleotides: TGTGCCAGCAGCTTAAGCCCTCAAGTGGCCAATGAGCAGTTCTTC.

The chain employs TRBV6-1 and TRBJ1-5; 7 positions agree with TRBD1. The CDR3 covers 12 residues. V shed 10 bases and J 4 bases; nucleotides not matched to a gene: 4. Germline CDR1 and CDR2: MNHNS and SASEGT. The CDR3 reads CATGTDNQPQHF. In DNA form, the CDR3 reads TGTGCCACCGGGACAGATAATCAGCCCCAGCATTTT.

The chain combines TRBV9 with TRBJ2-2; 7 bases match TRBD2. This CDR3 has 17 amino acids. Per germline, CDR1 SGDLS and CDR2 YYNGEE. Trimming took 6 bases from V and 3 from J; bases not matched to a gene: 14. The CDR3 loop is CASTQAGTPADTGELFF. CDR3 DNA sequence: TGTGCCAGCACACAAGCGGGGACTCCAGCGGACACCGGGGAGCTGTTTTTT.

The chain uses TRBV20-1 and TRBJ2-1, with 12 bases lining up with TRBD2. CDR1 is DFQATT, CDR2 SNEGSKA, per germline (reference sequence). Germline trimming cut 5 bases from V and 4 bases from J; bases unmatched to any gene: 15. The CDR3 is 18 residues long. The CDR3 DNA reads TGCAGTGCTCGCTCGGGCCTAGCGGGAGGGACACCTTACAATGAGCAGTTCTTC. Protein: CSARSGLAGGTPYNEQFF.

This chain uses TRBV20-1 with TRBJ2-1; TRBD2 matches at 9 bases. V dropped 3 bases and J dropped 6; count of bases not matched to a gene: 6. The V gene's germline CDR1 is DFQATT and CDR2 SNEGSKA (reference sequence). The CDR3 has 14 residues. The CDR3 sequence: CSASNLAGTNEQFF. CDR3 nucleotides: TGCAGTGCTAGCAACCTAGCGGGAACCAATGAGCAGTTCTTC.

V usage is TRBV27 and J usage is TRBJ2-2, with no clear D. This CDR3 has 12 residues. Germline CDR1 MNHEY, CDR2 SMNVEV (reference sequence). The V end lost 9 bases, the J end lost 3 bases, and 8 bases lay between the germline ends. CDR3 residues: CASRFDTGELFF. CDR3 DNA sequence: TGTGCCAGTCGATTCGACACCGGGGAGCTGTTTTTT.

V and J are TRBV11-3 and TRBJ1-1; D might be TRBD1 (5 bases). The CDR3 contains 15 residues. Trimming left V 6 bases short and J 1 base short, with 15 bases between. Germline V CDR1 and CDR2: SGHNT, YENEEA. This chain's CDR3 is CASRLRDSANTEAFF. The CDR3 DNA follows: TGTGCCAGCAGATTACGTGACAGCGCGAACACTGAAGCTTTCTTT.

The chain joins TRBV29-1 to TRBJ2-7; D might be TRBD1 (6 bases). The CDR3 has 15 residues. Deletions cut 7 bases from V and 2 bases from J, with 21 bases between. Germline-derived CDR1 and CDR2 are SQVTM and ANQGSEA. CDR3 amino acids: CSAAATPGQPYEQYF. The CDR3 coding sequence is TGCAGCGCTGCTGCGACTCCCGGACAGCCCTACGAGCAGTACTTC.

This chain joins TRBV28 and TRBJ2-5; a weak D match, TRBD2 (5 bases). The V gene lost 5 bases and the J gene lost 4 bases, with 8 bases spanning the gap. The germline gives CDR1 MDHEN, CDR2 SYDVKM. The length of the CDR3 is 12 residues. The CDR3, as DNA: TGTGCCAGCAGTGGAGGTGGAGAGACCCAGTACTTC. Amino acid sequence: CASSGGGETQYF.

The gene calls are TRBV4-1 and TRBJ2-3, with 7 bases matching TRBD1. The CDR3 length is 15 residues. V was pared by 2 bases and J by 2 bases, with 4 bases of the junction left unmatched. The germline V gene encodes CDR1 MGHRA and CDR2 YSYEKL. The CDR3 loop is CASSQWTGPTDTQYF. The CDR3 DNA sequence: TGCGCCAGCAGCCAATGGACAGGCCCCACAGATACGCAGTATTTT.

The chain has TRBV7-6 and TRBJ2-1; unclear D gene. The CDR3 is made up of 12 amino acids. V was shortened by 4 bases and J by 6 bases, with 7 bases between the two germline ends. Germline V gene sequence: CDR1 SGHVS, CDR2 FNYEAQ. This chain's CDR3 is CASSSALNEQFF. CDR3 DNA: TGTGCCAGCAGCTCGGCCCTCAATGAGCAGTTCTTC.

The J gene is TRBJ1-4, the V gene TRBV27; 8 nucleotides align to TRBD1. Germline values: CDR1 MNHEY, CDR2 SMNVEV (reference sequence). Losses at the gene ends were 5 bases for V and 5 bases for J; bases not matched to a gene: 13. This CDR3 comprises 17 residues. CDR3 loop: CASSTTGVITGNEKLFF. DNA of the CDR3: TGTGCCAGCAGTACGACAGGGGTGATAACGGGGAATGAAAAACTGTTTTTT.